This T cell receptor beta chain came from a study of persistence of HIV-infected CD4 T cells. As regards this clone: The antigen remains unidentified.

Broader study findings: Compared with CD3/CD28-stimulated cells, CMV- and Gag-responding cells showed lower TCRbeta richness. The rare CMV-responding cells with HIV-1 proviruses were not separately TCR-sequenced.

The stimulus was lysate of CMV-infected fibroblasts, around 10 ug/mL. Memory cells lacking CD40L and CD69 with high CD45RO were sorted. Donors had undetectable plasma HIV-1 RNA, under 50 copies/mL, for 4+ years. The immunoSEQ assay was version 4, run in survey mode. Data came from immunoSEQ multiplex PCR; TCRdb stores just in-frame clones and leaves some out. Altogether approximately 30,000 clones are present, 82% being singletons, with the ten largest covering 5% to 7.5%. J gave up 1 base and V 6 bases, and 12 bases lay outside the gene matches. The CDR3 runs 16 residues. CDR1 MDHEN and CDR2 SYDVKM come from the germline V gene.

This specimen was CD4+ T cells sorted from PBMCs after approximately 18-hour stimulation, taken from a patient who received antiretroviral therapy. The TCR originated in an adult woman with HIV who was CMV-seropositive. The J gene is TRBJ2-7, the V gene TRBV28, with 7 bases matching TRBD2. The CDR3 nucleotides read TGTGCCAGCAGCCGCTTGGGCGCGGGAGAGTCCTACGAGCAGTACTTC. Translated, it gives CASSRLGAGESYEQYF. The variable domain in full, with the rest retrieved from reference TRBV28 and TRBJ2-7, is DVKVTQSSRYLVKRTGEKVFLECVQDMDHENMFWYRQDPGLGLRLIYFSYDVKMKEKGDIPEGYSVSREKKERFSLILESASTNQTSMYLCASSRLGAGESYEQYFGPGTRLTVT.